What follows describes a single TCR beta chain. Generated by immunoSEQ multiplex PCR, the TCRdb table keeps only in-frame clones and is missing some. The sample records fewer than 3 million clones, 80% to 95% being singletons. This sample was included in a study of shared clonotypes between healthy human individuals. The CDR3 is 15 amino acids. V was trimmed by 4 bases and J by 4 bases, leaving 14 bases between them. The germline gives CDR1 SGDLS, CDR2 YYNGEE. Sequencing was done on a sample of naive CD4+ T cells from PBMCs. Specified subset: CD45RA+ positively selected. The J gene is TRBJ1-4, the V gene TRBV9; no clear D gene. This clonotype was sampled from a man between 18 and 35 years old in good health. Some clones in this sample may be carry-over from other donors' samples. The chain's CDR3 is CASSKNADRNEKLFF. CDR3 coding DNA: TGTGCCAGCAGCAAAAACGCCGATCGTAATGAAAAACTGTTTTTT.